This entry features one TCR beta chain sequence. TCRdb keeps only in-frame clones here, not all; method: immunoSEQ multiplex PCR. This sample carries approximately 64,000 clones, about 90% of them seen once, and the ten largest clones take roughly 2.3%. This CDR3 has 15 residues. The J segment lost 7 bases and the V segment lost 3 bases, leaving 8 bases of the junction unmatched. This sample is drawn from a study of T cell changes during pregnancy in multiple sclerosis. This chain joins TRBV23-1 and TRBJ2-2; 7 positions match TRBD1. Being an ORF, TRBV23-1 has a function that is uncertain. This clonotype was sampled from a female donor with multiple sclerosis, enrolled in a pregnancy study. The sequenced sample was peripheral blood, obtained in the first trimester of pregnancy. CDR3 sequence (DNA): TGCGCCAGCAGTCAGGACAGGCCATTTCACGGGGAGCTGTTTTTT. It encodes CASSQDRPFHGELFF.